One sample yielded the 6 T cell receptor beta chains listed below, sequenced in a study of CD8+ T cells in alopecia areata. The authors extracted RNA and reverse transcribed it into cDNA as the sequencing template. Sequencing was performed with immunoSEQ multiplex PCR; in TCRdb, only in-frame clones are kept and a portion is missing. The sample holds more than 200,000 clones, around two fifths seen once. Treatment here: oral pan-JAK inhibitor, 5-10 mg twice daily. The starting material was CD4+ T cells sorted from blood, obtained at approximately week 37, from a patient treated with tofacitinib. All receptors derive from a human donor with alopecia areata.

This chain links TRBV29-1 with TRBJ2-7; 9 bases fit TRBD1. The CDR3 spans 12 residues. The V segment lost 6 bases and the J segment 5 bases; nucleotides outside the gene matches: 5. Germline V lookup: CDR1 SQVTM, CDR2 ANQGSEA. The CDR3: CSVGDRANEQYF. The CDR3 DNA sequence: TGCAGCGTGGGGGACAGGGCGAACGAGCAGTACTTC.

This rearrangement joins TRBV5-1 to TRBJ2-3, with D hard to call. This CDR3 is 14 amino acids long. The ends were cut back, 0 bases at V and 2 bases at J, with 7 bases in the middle. Germline loops: CDR1 SGHRS, CDR2 YFSETQ. The CDR3 region is CASSLGLVTDTQYF. In DNA form, the CDR3 reads TGCGCCAGCAGCTTGGGGCTAGTCACAGATACGCAGTATTTT.

This chain uses TRBV25-1 with TRBJ1-2; D possibly corresponds to TRBD1 (5 bases). This CDR3 spans 14 amino acids. Between the trimmed V and J ends, which lost 2 bases and 1 base, there was a span of 8 bases. CDR1 MGHDK and CDR2 SYGVNS come from the germline V gene. CDR3 DNA sequence: TGTGCCAGCAGTGAACGCGGGGGTAACTATGGCTACACCTTC. Its protein product is CASSERGGNYGYTF.

The chain carries TRBV27 and TRBJ2-5; 7 nucleotides line up with TRBD2. Per the germline V gene, CDR1 is MNHEY and CDR2 is SMNVEV (reference sequence). This CDR3 spans 15 amino acids. The J segment lost 9 bases and the V segment lost 2 bases, leaving 12 bases of the junction unmatched. CDR3 in DNA: TGTGCCAGCAGTTTAGTGGGAGGGCCACCCGGGGCCCAGTACTTC. Its protein is CASSLVGGPPGAQYF.

A note on this clone: This may stem from a read error, because a much larger clone lies one nucleotide away. This chain connects TRBV25-1 to TRBJ1-2; 7 bases are a match to TRBD1. Trimming took 4 bases from V and 4 from J; bases not matched to a gene: 0. The germline V gene has CDR1 MGHDK and CDR2 SYGVNS. CDR3 length: 12 residues. CDR3 sequence: CASSGTGYGYTF. CDR3 in DNA: TGTGCCAGCAGTGGGACAGGCTATGGCTACACCTTC.

V gene TRBV9 combines with J gene TRBJ2-1; either TRBD1 or TRBD2 may fit D (5 bases each). Germline V gene sequence: CDR1 SGDLS, CDR2 YYNGEE. Between the trimmed V and J ends, which lost 9 bases and 8 bases, there was a span of 18 bases. This CDR3 comprises 13 residues. In DNA form, the CDR3 reads TGTGCCACAAACCGGGACCCCGCGGATGAGCAGTTCTTC. Translated: CATNRDPADEQFF.